The 3 T cell receptor beta chains listed next were all sequenced from one sample in a study of early T cells in non-severe SARS-CoV-2 infection. Via MiXCR, TCRdb re-called the 5' RACE reads, giving one row per CDR3 protein. The sample lists 70,000 to 90,000 distinct CDR3 sequences; about 10% were seen once. This specimen consisted of whole blood, obtained at baseline. The receptor set was obtained from an adult who was a healthcare worker with PCR-confirmed SARS-CoV-2 infection or an uninfected control (not recorded which).

This clonotype was seen more than once but under ten times. V is TRBV6-6 and J is TRBJ2-1; perhaps D is TRBD1 or TRBD2 (5 bases each). Per the germline V gene, CDR1 is MNHNY and CDR2 is SVGAGI (reference sequence). The CDR3 totals 16 residues. Trimming removed 6 bases at V and 6 bases at J, with 21 bases between. CDR3 loop: CASSYLPGPTPNEQFF. CDR3 DNA sequence: TGTGCCAGCAGCTACCTCCCGGGACCGACTCCCAATGAGCAGTTCTTC.

This clonotype was seen only a few times. The rearrangement joins TRBV5-1 to TRBJ2-1, with 8 bases fitting TRBD2. Germline trimming cut 0 bases from V and 6 bases from J; bases unmatched to any gene: 2. Germline assignment: CDR1 SGHRS and CDR2 YFSETQ. The CDR3 covers 14 residues. The CDR3 protein is CASSLAGGANEQFF. In DNA form, the CDR3 reads TGCGCCAGCAGCTTGGCGGGAGGGGCCAATGAGCAGTTCTTC.

This clonotype was counted only a few times. Here the CDR3 DNA reads TGTGCCAGCAGCTTGGGGGGGAAGGAGACCCAGTACTTC. Its translation: CASSLGGKETQYF. The V call is TRBV5-4, the J call TRBJ2-5; perhaps D is TRBD1 or TRBD2 (5 bases each). The CDR3 totals 13 residues. Trimming shortened V by 0 bases and J by 5 bases, and 8 bases separated the two germline ends. The germline V gene has CDR1 SGHNT and CDR2 YYREEE (reference sequence).